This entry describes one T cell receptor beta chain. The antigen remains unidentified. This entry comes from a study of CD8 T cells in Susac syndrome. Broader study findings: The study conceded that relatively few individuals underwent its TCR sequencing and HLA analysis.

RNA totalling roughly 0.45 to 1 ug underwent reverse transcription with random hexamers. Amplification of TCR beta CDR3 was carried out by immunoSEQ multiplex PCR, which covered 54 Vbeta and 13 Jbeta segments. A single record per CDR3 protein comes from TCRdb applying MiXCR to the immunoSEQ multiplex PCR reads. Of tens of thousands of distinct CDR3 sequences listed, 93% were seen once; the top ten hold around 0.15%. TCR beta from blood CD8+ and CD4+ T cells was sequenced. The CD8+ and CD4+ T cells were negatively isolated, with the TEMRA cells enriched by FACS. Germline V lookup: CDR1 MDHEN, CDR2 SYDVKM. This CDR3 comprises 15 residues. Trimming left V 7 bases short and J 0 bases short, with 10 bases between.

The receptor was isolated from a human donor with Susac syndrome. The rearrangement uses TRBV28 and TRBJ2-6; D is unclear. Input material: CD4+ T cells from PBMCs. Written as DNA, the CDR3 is TGTGCCAGCAACTTGGCCACCTCTGGGGCCAACGTCCTGACTTTC. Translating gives CASNLATSGANVLTF.